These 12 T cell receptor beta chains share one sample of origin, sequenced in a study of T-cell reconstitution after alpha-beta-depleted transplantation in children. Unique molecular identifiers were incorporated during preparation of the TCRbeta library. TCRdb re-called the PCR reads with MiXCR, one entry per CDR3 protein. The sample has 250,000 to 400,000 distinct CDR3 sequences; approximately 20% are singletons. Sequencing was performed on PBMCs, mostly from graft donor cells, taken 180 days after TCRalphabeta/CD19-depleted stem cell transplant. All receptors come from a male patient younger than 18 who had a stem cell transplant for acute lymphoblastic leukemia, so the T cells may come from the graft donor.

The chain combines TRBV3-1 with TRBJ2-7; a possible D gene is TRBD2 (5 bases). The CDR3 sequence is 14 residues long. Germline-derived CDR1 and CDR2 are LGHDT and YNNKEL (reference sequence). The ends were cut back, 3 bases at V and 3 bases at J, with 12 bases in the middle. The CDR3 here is CASSHSEGSYEQYF. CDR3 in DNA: TGTGCCAGCAGCCATTCAGAGGGCAGCTACGAGCAGTACTTC.

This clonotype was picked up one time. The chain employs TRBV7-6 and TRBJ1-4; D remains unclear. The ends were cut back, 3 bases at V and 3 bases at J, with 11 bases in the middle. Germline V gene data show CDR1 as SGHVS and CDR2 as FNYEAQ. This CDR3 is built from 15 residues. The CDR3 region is CASSFGGRANEKLFF. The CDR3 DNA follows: TGTGCCAGCAGCTTTGGCGGGCGTGCTAATGAAAAACTGTTTTTT.

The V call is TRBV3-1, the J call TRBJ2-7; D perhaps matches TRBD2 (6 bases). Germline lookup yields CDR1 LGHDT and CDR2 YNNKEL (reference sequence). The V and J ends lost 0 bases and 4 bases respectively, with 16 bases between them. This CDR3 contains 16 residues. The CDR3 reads CASSQDGGMRDYEQYF. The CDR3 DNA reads TGTGCCAGCAGCCAAGATGGCGGTATGCGGGATTACGAGCAGTACTTC.

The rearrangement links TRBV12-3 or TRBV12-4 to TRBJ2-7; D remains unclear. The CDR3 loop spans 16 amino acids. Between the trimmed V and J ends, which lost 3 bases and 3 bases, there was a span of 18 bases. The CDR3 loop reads CASSFRTAQRSYEQYF. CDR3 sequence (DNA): TGTGCCAGCAGTTTCCGGACCGCCCAGAGGAGCTACGAGCAGTACTTC.

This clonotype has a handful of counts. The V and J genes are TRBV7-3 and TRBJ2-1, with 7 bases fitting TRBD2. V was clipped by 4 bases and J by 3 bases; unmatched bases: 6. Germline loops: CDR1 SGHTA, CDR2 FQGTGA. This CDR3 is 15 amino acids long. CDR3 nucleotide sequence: TGTGCCAGCAGCTCTCCGGCTAGCGGCTACAATGAGCAGTTCTTC. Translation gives CASSSPASGYNEQFF.

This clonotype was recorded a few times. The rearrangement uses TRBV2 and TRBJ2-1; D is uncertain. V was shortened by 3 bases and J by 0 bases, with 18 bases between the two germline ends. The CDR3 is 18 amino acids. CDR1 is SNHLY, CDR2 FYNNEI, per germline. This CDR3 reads CASSDGSRLLSSYNEQFF. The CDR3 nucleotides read TGTGCCAGCAGTGATGGTTCTAGGCTCCTAAGCTCCTACAATGAGCAGTTCTTC.

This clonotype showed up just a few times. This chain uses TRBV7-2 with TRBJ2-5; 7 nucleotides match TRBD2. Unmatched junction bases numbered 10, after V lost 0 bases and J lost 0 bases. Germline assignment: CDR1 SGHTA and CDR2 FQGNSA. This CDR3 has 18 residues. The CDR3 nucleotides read TGTGCCAGCAGCTTAGCAGCCCTAGCGGTCTCGTACCAAGAGACCCAGTACTTC. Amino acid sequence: CASSLAALAVSYQETQYF.

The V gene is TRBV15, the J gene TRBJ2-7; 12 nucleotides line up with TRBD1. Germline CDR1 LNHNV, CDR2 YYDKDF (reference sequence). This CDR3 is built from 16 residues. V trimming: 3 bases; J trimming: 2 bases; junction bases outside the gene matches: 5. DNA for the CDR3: TGTGCCACCAGCAGGGGACAGGGGGCCCCAACCTACGAGCAGTACTTC. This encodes CATSRGQGAPTYEQYF.

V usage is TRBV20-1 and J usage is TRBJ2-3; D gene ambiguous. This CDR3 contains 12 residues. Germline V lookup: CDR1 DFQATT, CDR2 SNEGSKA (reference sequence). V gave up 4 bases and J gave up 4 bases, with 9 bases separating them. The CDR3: CSAIGMADTQYF. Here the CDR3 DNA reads TGCAGTGCTATAGGGATGGCAGATACGCAGTATTTT.

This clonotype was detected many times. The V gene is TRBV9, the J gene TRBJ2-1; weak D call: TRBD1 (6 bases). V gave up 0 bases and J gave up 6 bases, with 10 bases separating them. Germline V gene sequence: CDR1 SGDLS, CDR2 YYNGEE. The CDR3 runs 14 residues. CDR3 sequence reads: CASSVVQGSNEQFF. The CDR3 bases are TGTGCCAGCAGCGTAGTACAGGGCTCCAATGAGCAGTTCTTC.

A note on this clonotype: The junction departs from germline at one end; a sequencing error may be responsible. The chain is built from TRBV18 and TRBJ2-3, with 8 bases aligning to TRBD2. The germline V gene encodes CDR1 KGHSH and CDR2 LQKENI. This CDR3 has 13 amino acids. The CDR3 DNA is TGCGCCAGCAGCCCGGGACTAGCAGATACGCAGTATTTT. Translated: CASSPGLADTQYF.

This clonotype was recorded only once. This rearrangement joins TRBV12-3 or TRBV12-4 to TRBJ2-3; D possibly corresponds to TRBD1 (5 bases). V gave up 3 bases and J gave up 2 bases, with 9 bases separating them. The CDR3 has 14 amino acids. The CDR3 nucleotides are TGTGCCAGCAGTTTCCCACAGGCCACAGATACGCAGTATTTT. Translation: CASSFPQATDTQYF.